This T cell receptor (beta chain) came from a study of blood T cell repertoires in COVID-19. On the study more broadly: Sample material is recorded as cDNA or gDNA derived from T cells, B-cell-depleted T cells, or PBMCs.

The authors' processing: Amplification from reference gene primers served as the basis for estimated nucleated cell counts. Only in-frame clones appear in the TCRdb table, and some are missing; sequencing was by immunoSEQ multiplex PCR. Clone size and the V and J calls come from that table; the DNA yielded D and trimming. This table has a few hundred thousand clones, 85% appearing once. V shed 3 bases and J shed 9 bases, with 15 bases lying between them. The CDR3 loop spans 14 amino acids. The germline V gene encodes CDR1 LNHDA and CDR2 SQIVND (reference sequence). Clinical histories supplied by participants themselves formed the basis of cohort assignment. Recovered status applied to Cohort 3 donors who had two consecutive negative PCRs. It also applied to those with clearance or with symptom resolution.

This chain joins TRBV19 and TRBJ2-1; tentatively, D is TRBD2 (6 bases). The receptor's source is a woman between 45 and 65 years old who had recovered from COVID-19. Input material: PBMCs or T cells enriched from blood (not recorded which). CDR3 nucleotide sequence: TGTGCCAGTAGTATTCACGATTTGGGGGGTGAGCAGTTCTTC. This codes for CASSIHDLGGEQFF.